This T cell receptor beta chain stems from a study of cytomegalovirus exposure and HLA in healthy donors. The PCR had 60 Vbeta and 13 Jbeta primers. Profiling relied on immunoSEQ multiplex PCR, and the TCRdb table lists in-frame clones only, not all of them. The data contain under 200,000 clones, roughly 60% of them singletons. This receptor was obtained from a man in his forties in good health and CMV-seronegative. The material sequenced was PBMCs.

The CDR3 sequence: CASSADRGTGELFF. The CDR3, as DNA: TGTGCCAGCAGCGCGGACAGGGGCACCGGGGAGCTGTTTTTT. This chain joins TRBV9 and TRBJ2-2; 9 nucleotides line up with TRBD1. The CDR3 sequence is 14 residues long. J was trimmed by 4 bases and V by 3 bases; bases with no gene match: 1. The germline CDR1 and CDR2 sequences are SGDLS and YYNGEE.